These 21 T cell receptor beta chains share one sample of origin, sequenced in a study of a mutant IDH1 vaccine in newly diagnosed glioma. The table came from immunoSEQ multiplex PCR; TCRdb's copy has only in-frame clones and leaves some out. In the table there are 40,000 or so clones, approximately 86% of which are singletons. Their cognate antigens are unknown. This sample's time point: week 47, end of study. Vaccination used 300 ug of mutant IDH1 20-mer peptide per dose, with topical imiquimod. The specimen comprised PBMCs, sampled from a glioma patient whose treatment included an IDH1 peptide vaccine. Receptor source: a man aged 18 to 29 with glioma. Some clones in this sample may be carry-over from other donors' samples.

This clone was observed a single time. CDR3: CASSPGQGHEKLFF. CDR3 nucleotide sequence: TGTGCCAGCAGCCCGGGACAGGGGCATGAAAAACTGTTTTTT. V is TRBV2 and J is TRBJ1-4; 10 bases are a match to TRBD1. Per the germline V gene, CDR1 is SNHLY and CDR2 is FYNNEI. Trimming at V came to 6 bases and at J to 6 bases, leaving 4 bases not matched to a gene. The CDR3 runs to 14 residues.

The chain uses TRBV29-1 and TRBJ2-7; D assignment may be TRBD1 or TRBD2 (6 bases each). This CDR3 spans 12 amino acids. Trimming took 6 bases from V and 3 from J, leaving 12 bases between them. Germline V gene lookup returns CDR1 SQVTM and CDR2 ANQGSEA. The CDR3 loop reads CSVGGRNYEQYF. CDR3 sequence (DNA): TGCAGCGTAGGGGGGCGAAACTACGAGCAGTACTTC.

The gene calls are TRBV5-1 and TRBJ2-7, with D possibly matching TRBD1 (6 bases). The CDR3 is 15 residues long. V was trimmed by 4 bases and J by 3 bases, leaving 17 bases between them. Germline loops: CDR1 SGHRS, CDR2 YFSETQ. CDR3 sequence (DNA): TGCGCCAGCAGCACGGACAGCCTTCAGGGCTACGAGCAGTACTTC. It translates to CASSTDSLQGYEQYF. Full variable domain (remainder filled in from reference TRBV5-1 and TRBJ2-7): KAGVTQTPRYLIKTRGQQVTLSCSPISGHRSVSWYQQTPGQGLQFLFEYFSETQRNKGNFPGRFSGRQFSNSRSEMNVSTLELGDSALYLCASSTDSLQGYEQYFGPGTRLTVT.

The chain is built from TRBV5-6 and TRBJ1-1; TRBD1 might be the D (5 bases). V shed 2 bases and J shed 2 bases, with 10 bases lying between them. Per the germline V gene, CDR1 is SGHDT and CDR2 is YYEEEE. This CDR3 comprises 14 residues. In DNA form, the CDR3 reads TGTGCCAGCAGCTTAGGACGGGGCAACACTGAAGCTTTCTTT. It specifies CASSLGRGNTEAFF.

This chain connects TRBV2 to TRBJ1-1; D remains ambiguous. Germline CDR1 and CDR2: SNHLY and FYNNEI. The CDR3 contains 15 residues. V lost 7 bases to trimming and J lost 0 bases, with 15 bases between them. The DNA for the CDR3 is TGTGCCAGCATTGCAGAGGGTGCGGTGAACACTGAAGCTTTCTTT. It specifies CASIAEGAVNTEAFF.

This chain joins TRBV4-3 and TRBJ1-4; D gene unclear. Trimming cost V 0 bases and J 4 bases, with 9 bases left between them. This CDR3 is 15 amino acids long. Germline values: CDR1 LGHNA, CDR2 YSLEER. CDR3 bases: TGCGCCAGCAGCCAAGACCTGAGTGTTAATGAAAAACTGTTTTTT. The encoded protein is CASSQDLSVNEKLFF.

The J gene is TRBJ1-1, the V gene TRBV6-1; 8 bases agree with TRBD1. Per germline, CDR1 MNHNS and CDR2 SASEGT. This CDR3 contains 11 residues. V shed 11 bases, J shed 1 base, and the junction held 0 bases outside the gene matches. The CDR3: CAGQGNTEAFF. The CDR3 DNA sequence: TGTGCCGGACAGGGGAACACTGAAGCTTTCTTT.

This chain uses TRBV7-2 with TRBJ2-7, with D unresolved. The germline V and J ends were trimmed by 3 bases and 3 bases, with 15 bases remaining between them. Germline values: CDR1 SGHTA, CDR2 FQGNSA. The CDR3 contains 15 residues. For the CDR3, the DNA is TGTGCCAGCAGCTTGAGGACCCACCTTTACTACGAGCAGTACTTC. Amino acid sequence: CASSLRTHLYYEQYF.

The chain is built from TRBV29-1 and TRBJ2-7; D could derive from TRBD1 or TRBD2 (5 bases each). The CDR3 consists of 15 residues. Germline CDR1 SQVTM, CDR2 ANQGSEA. V was shortened by 8 bases and J by 2 bases, with 22 bases between the two germline ends. As DNA, the CDR3 is TGCAGCTTCCTTCCAGGGAGTAGAGAAACCTACGAGCAGTACTTC. Translated, it gives CSFLPGSRETYEQYF.

The chain has TRBV4-3 and TRBJ1-5, with TRBD1 matching 10 bases. Germline V gene sequence: CDR1 LGHNA, CDR2 YSLEER. CDR3 length equals 16 residues. The ends lost 4 bases at V and 7 bases at J; junction bases unmatched: 10. The CDR3: CASSLGSGTGEQPQHF. The CDR3 region has the DNA TGCGCCAGCAGCCTTGGCTCCGGGACAGGGGAGCAGCCCCAGCATTTT.

The CDR3 sequence is CAWTQVGYNYGYTF. CDR3 DNA: TGTGCCTGGACCCAGGTGGGGTACAACTATGGCTACACCTTC. The J gene is TRBJ1-2, the V gene TRBV30; D call uncertain. Trimming left V 4 bases short and J 2 bases short, with 14 bases between. Germline-derived CDR1 and CDR2 are GTSNPN and SVGIG (reference sequence). The CDR3 totals 14 residues. Using reference TRBV30 and TRBJ1-2 for the parts outside the CDR3, the full variable domain is SQTIHQWPATLVQPVGSPLSLECTVEGTSNPNLYWYRQAAGRGLQLLFYSVGIGQISSEVPQNLSASRPQDRQFILSSKKLLLSDSGFYLCAWTQVGYNYGYTFGSGTRLTVV.

The chain recombines TRBV6-1 with TRBJ1-6; D gene unclear. Trimming left V 6 bases short and J 2 bases short, with 8 bases between. CDR3 length: 14 residues. The germline V gene encodes CDR1 MNHNS and CDR2 SASEGT. The CDR3 spells CASRRQAYNSPLHF. CDR3 nucleotide sequence: TGTGCCAGCAGGCGGCAGGCCTATAATTCACCCCTCCACTTT.

This clone has a single count. The J gene is TRBJ2-7, the V gene TRBV15, with D perhaps matching TRBD1 (5 bases). The CDR3 spans 13 residues. Trimming stripped 0 bases from V and 4 bases from J, with 7 bases between. Germline assignment: CDR1 LNHNV and CDR2 YYDKDF (reference sequence). Here the CDR3 reads CATSREDSYEQYF. CDR3 nucleotides: TGTGCCACCAGCAGAGAAGACAGTTACGAGCAGTACTTC.

This clone was seen only once. The rearrangement links TRBV9 to TRBJ1-1, with 7 positions matching TRBD1. CDR3 length: 15 amino acids. V trimming: 2 bases; J trimming: 2 bases; junction bases outside the gene matches: 6. The V gene's germline CDR1 is SGDLS and CDR2 YYNGEE. The CDR3 coding sequence is TGTGCCAGCAGCGTTTACTCAGGGGGTAACACTGAAGCTTTCTTT. Encoded protein: CASSVYSGGNTEAFF.

This chain links TRBV28 with TRBJ2-7, with D possibly TRBD2 on 6 matching bases. Trimming left V 5 bases short and J 0 bases short, with 14 bases between. There are 15 residues in the CDR3. Germline assignment: CDR1 MDHEN and CDR2 SYDVKM. The CDR3 here is CASSALADLSYEQYF. The CDR3 nucleotides read TGTGCCAGCAGTGCACTAGCAGATCTCTCCTACGAGCAGTACTTC.

The chain has TRBV6-6 and TRBJ1-2, with 8 positions matching TRBD1. Germline assignment: CDR1 MNHNY and CDR2 SVGAGI (reference sequence). This CDR3 comprises 15 residues. V shed 5 bases and J 0 bases; nucleotides not matched to a gene: 5. The CDR3 loop reads CASSQGAQSNYGYTF. The CDR3 nucleotides read TGTGCCAGCAGTCAGGGGGCCCAGTCTAACTATGGCTACACCTTC.

The chain has TRBV20-1 and TRBJ2-3; D gene uncertain. The CDR3 spans 11 residues. Deletions cut 6 bases from V and 5 bases from J, with 9 bases between. Germline values: CDR1 DFQATT, CDR2 SNEGSKA (reference sequence). This chain's CDR3 is CSARTLDTQYF. CDR3 bases: TGCAGTGCCAGAACCTTAGATACGCAGTATTTT.

This chain links TRBV5-1 with TRBJ1-2, with TRBD1 identical over 8 bases. With 2 bases clipped from V and 8 bases from J, the junction kept 14 bases outside the gene matches. This CDR3 is 16 amino acids long. CDR1 is SGHRS, CDR2 YFSETQ, per germline. CDR3 coding DNA: TGCGCCAGCAGCTTTCTTACACCTGGACAGGGTGGCGGCTACACCTTC. It yields the protein CASSFLTPGQGGGYTF.

The chain carries TRBV5-1 and TRBJ1-1, with D tentatively TRBD1 (5 bases). Per germline, CDR1 SGHRS and CDR2 YFSETQ. The CDR3 consists of 15 residues. Trimming shortened V by 5 bases and J by 1 base, and 15 bases separated the two germline ends. In nucleotides, the CDR3 is TGCGCCAGCAGGTGGGACCTTTGGCGGAACACTGAAGCTTTCTTT. Protein product: CASRWDLWRNTEAFF.

V usage is TRBV28 and J usage is TRBJ1-1; 7 bases are a match to TRBD1. Losses at the gene ends were 5 bases for V and 4 bases for J; bases not matched to a gene: 10. This CDR3 region has 15 residues. CDR1 MDHEN and CDR2 SYDVKM come from the germline V gene. The CDR3 DNA is TGTGCCAGCAGTACTTGGACAGGCGGTTTCACTGAAGCTTTCTTT. Amino acids: CASSTWTGGFTEAFF.

The chain has TRBV7-9 and TRBJ1-5, with 7 bases matching TRBD1. From germline, CDR1 is SEHNR and CDR2 FQNEAQ (reference sequence). The CDR3 sequence is 13 residues long. With 5 bases clipped from V and 7 bases from J, the junction kept 5 bases outside the gene matches. DNA of the CDR3: TGTGCCAGCAGCGCCGACAGGGCCCAGCCCCAGCATTTT. Its protein is CASSADRAQPQHF.